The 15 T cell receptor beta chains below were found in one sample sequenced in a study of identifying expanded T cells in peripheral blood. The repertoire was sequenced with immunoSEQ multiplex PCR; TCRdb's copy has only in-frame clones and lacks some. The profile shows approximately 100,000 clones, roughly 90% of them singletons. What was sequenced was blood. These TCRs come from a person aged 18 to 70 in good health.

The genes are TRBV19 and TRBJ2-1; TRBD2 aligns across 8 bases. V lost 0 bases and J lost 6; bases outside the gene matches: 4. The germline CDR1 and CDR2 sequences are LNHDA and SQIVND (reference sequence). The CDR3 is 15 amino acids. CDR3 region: CASSIDGRATNEQFF. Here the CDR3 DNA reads TGTGCCAGTAGTATAGACGGGAGGGCCACCAATGAGCAGTTCTTC. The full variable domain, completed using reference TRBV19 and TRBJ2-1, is DGGITQSPKYLFRKEGQNVTLSCEQNLNHDAMYWYRQDPGQGLRLIYYSQIVNDFQKGDIAEGYSVSREKKESFPLTVTSAQKNPTAFYLCASSIDGRATNEQFFGPGTRLTVL.

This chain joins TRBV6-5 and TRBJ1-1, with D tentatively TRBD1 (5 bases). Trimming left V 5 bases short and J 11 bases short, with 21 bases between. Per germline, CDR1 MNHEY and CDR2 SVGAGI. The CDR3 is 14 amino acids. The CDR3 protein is CASSTGTGISMAFF. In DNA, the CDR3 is TGTGCCAGCAGTACCGGGACGGGGATATCGATGGCTTTCTTT.

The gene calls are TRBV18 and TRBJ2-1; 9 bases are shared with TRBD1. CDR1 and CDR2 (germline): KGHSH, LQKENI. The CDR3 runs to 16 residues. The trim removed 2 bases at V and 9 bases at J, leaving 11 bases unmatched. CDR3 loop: CASSPTSWGQGREQFF. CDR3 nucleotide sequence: TGTGCCAGCTCACCAACTTCCTGGGGACAGGGTCGTGAGCAGTTCTTC.

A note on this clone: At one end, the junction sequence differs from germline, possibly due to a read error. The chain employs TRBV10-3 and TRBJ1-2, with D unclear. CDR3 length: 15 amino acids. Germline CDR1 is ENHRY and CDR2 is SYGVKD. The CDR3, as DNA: TGTGCCATCAGTGAGTCAGCGAGGGAACTCTATGGTTACACCTTC. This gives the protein CAISESARELYGYTF.

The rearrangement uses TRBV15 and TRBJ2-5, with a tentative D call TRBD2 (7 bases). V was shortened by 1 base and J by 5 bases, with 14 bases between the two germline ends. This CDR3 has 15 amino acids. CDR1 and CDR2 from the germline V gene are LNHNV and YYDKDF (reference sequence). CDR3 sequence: CATSRVVGGPETQYF. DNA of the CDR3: TGTGCCACCAGCAGAGTCGTGGGGGGGCCTGAGACCCAGTACTTC.

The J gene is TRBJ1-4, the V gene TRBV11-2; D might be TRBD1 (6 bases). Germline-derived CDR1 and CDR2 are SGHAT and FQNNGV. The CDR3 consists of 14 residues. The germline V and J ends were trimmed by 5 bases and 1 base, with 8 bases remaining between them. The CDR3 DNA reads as TGTGCCAGCAGCCGCAGGGGAACTAATGAAAAACTGTTTTTT. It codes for CASSRRGTNEKLFF.

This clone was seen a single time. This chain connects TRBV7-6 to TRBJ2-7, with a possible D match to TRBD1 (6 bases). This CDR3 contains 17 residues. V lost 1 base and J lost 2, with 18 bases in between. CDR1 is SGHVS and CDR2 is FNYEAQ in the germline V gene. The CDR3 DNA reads TGTGCCAGCAGCTTAGGGGGGTCCCGGGACACGGCCTACGAGCAGTACTTC. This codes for CASSLGGSRDTAYEQYF.

Written as DNA, the CDR3 is TGTGCCAGCAGTGTCAGGGAGGGCAAAGCTTTCTTT. This codes for CASSVREGKAFF. The chain employs TRBV6-1 and TRBJ1-1, with D perhaps TRBD1 (5 bases). V lost 4 bases and J 9 bases, leaving 12 bases between the germline ends. This CDR3 region has 12 residues. Germline assignment: CDR1 MNHNS and CDR2 SASEGT.

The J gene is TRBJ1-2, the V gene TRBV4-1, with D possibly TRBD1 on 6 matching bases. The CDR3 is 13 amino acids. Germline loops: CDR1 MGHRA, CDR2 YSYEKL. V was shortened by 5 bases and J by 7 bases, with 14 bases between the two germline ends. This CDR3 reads CASSSGQTGGYTF. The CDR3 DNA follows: TGCGCCAGCAGCAGCGGGCAGACAGGTGGCTACACCTTC.

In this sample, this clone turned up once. Here the CDR3 DNA reads TGTGCCAGCAGCCCCCCCCGACAGTACTTC. Translating it yields CASSPPRQYF. This sequence joins TRBV7-9 and TRBJ2-7; D unclear. This CDR3 has 10 amino acids. V lost 5 bases and J 10 bases, leaving 9 bases between the germline ends. The germline CDR1 and CDR2 sequences are SEHNR and FQNEAQ (reference sequence).

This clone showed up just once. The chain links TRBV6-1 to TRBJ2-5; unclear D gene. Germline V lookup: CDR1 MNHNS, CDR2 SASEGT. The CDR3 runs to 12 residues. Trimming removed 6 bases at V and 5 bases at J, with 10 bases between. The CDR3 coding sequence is TGTGCCAGCAGCCAAGGTTTGGAGACCCAGTACTTC. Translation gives CASSQGLETQYF.

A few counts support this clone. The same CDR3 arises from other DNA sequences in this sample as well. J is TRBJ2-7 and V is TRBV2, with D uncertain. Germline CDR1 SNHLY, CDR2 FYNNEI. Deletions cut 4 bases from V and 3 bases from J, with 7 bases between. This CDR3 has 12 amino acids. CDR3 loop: CASSVASYEQYF. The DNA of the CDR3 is TGTGCCAGCAGTGTGGCCAGCTACGAGCAGTACTTC.

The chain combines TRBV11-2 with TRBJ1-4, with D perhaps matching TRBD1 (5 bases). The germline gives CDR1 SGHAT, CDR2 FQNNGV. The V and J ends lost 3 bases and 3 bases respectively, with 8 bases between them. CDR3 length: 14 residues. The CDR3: CASSFGASNEKLFF. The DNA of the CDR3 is TGTGCCAGCAGCTTTGGGGCATCTAATGAAAAACTGTTTTTT. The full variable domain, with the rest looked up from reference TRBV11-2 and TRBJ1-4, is EAGVAQSPRYKIIEKRQSVAFWCNPISGHATLYWYQQILGQGPKLLIQFQNNGVVDDSQLPKDRFSAERLKGVDSTLKIQPAKLEDSAVYLCASSFGASNEKLFFGSGTQLSVL.

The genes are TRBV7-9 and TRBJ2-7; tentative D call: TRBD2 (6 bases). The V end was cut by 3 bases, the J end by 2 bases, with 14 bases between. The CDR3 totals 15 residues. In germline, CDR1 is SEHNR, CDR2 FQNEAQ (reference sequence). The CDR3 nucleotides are TGTGCCAGCAGCTTTCTTCTCGGGAGAACCTACGAGCAGTACTTC. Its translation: CASSFLLGRTYEQYF.

The CDR3 region is CAISGGSNQPQHF. The CDR3 region has the DNA TGTGCCATCAGTGGAGGAAGCAATCAGCCCCAGCATTTT. The genes are TRBV10-3 and TRBJ1-5; D remains unclear. The CDR3 consists of 13 residues. Trimming shortened V by 4 bases and J by 1 base, and 5 bases separated the two germline ends. Germline assignment: CDR1 ENHRY and CDR2 SYGVKD.